The 12 T cell receptor beta chains reported below all come from one sample, sequenced in a study of blood T cells in healthy people across ages. Then a second PCR, running about 6 to 12 cycles, was carried out with a sample-barcoded 5' primer and a J-beta primer mix. TCRdb re-called the 5' RACE reads with MiXCR, one entry per CDR3 protein. The sample lists fewer than 1 million distinct CDR3 sequences, roughly 44% seen once, with roughly 18% in the top ten. Material for sequencing was blood. These TCRs come from a man between 60 and 70 years old in good health.

The V and J genes are TRBV12-3 or TRBV12-4 and TRBJ2-6; no definite D call. The CDR3 is made up of 17 amino acids. The V end was cut by 2 bases, the J end by 3 bases, with 14 bases between. The CDR3 region is CASSLTPRQGGANVLTF. CDR3 sequence (DNA): TGTGCCAGCAGTTTAACCCCCAGGCAAGGTGGGGCCAACGTCCTGACTTTC.

The V gene is TRBV18, the J gene TRBJ1-2; 8 bases agree with TRBD1. CDR1 and CDR2 from the germline V gene are KGHSH and LQKENI. This CDR3 is 16 amino acids long. Trimming removed 4 bases from V and 1 base from J; junction bases left unmatched: 8. The CDR3 region is CASSRGTGQVNYGYTF. CDR3 DNA: TGTGCCAGCTCACGTGGGACAGGACAAGTTAACTATGGCTACACCTTC.

This clonotype was observed at least ten times. The J gene is TRBJ2-7, the V gene TRBV4-3; 9 bases are a match to TRBD1. Per the germline V gene, CDR1 is LGHNA and CDR2 is YSLEER. V was pared by 1 base and J by 4 bases, with 8 bases of the junction left unmatched. This CDR3 contains 16 residues. CDR3: CASSQGAGTGRYEQYF. In nucleotides, the CDR3 is TGCGCCAGCAGCCAAGGGGCAGGGACAGGGCGGTACGAGCAGTACTTC.

The chain carries TRBV27 and TRBJ1-2; D not certain. V was clipped by 8 bases and J by 4 bases, with 20 bases between them. CDR1 is MNHEY and CDR2 is SMNVEV in the germline V gene (reference sequence). The length of the CDR3 is 15 residues. The CDR3 DNA reads TGTGCCAGCTCGCGAGCGGGAGGAGATATCTATGGCTACACCTTC. Residues: CASSRAGGDIYGYTF.

The chain uses TRBV20-1 and TRBJ2-4; 10 nucleotides line up with TRBD1. The V segment lost 5 bases and the J segment 13 bases; nucleotides outside the gene matches: 14. CDR1 DFQATT and CDR2 SNEGSKA come from the germline V gene (reference sequence). The CDR3 length is 14 residues. The CDR3 DNA reads TGCAGTGCTTTGTCCCGGGACAGGGGATGGGAGCAGTACTTC. Translated: CSALSRDRGWEQYF.

The table lists this clonotype with a few counts. The V gene is TRBV2, the J gene TRBJ2-7; TRBD1 is a possible D gene (5 bases). This CDR3 comprises 14 residues. V lost 2 bases and J lost 1, with 9 bases in between. The germline V gene has CDR1 SNHLY and CDR2 FYNNEI. This chain's CDR3 is CASSESQGSYEQYF. CDR3 DNA sequence: TGTGCCAGCAGTGAAAGTCAGGGATCCTACGAGCAGTACTTC.

V and J are TRBV7-9 and TRBJ2-1, with D maybe TRBD2 (6 bases). The ends were cut back, 1 base at V and 14 bases at J, with 9 bases in the middle. Germline V CDR1 and CDR2: SEHNR, FQNEAQ (reference sequence). This CDR3 is built from 11 residues. The DNA for the CDR3 is TGTGCCAGCAGCTTAGGGGGGGATGAGTTCTTC. Its protein is CASSLGGDEFF.

The rearrangement uses TRBV28 and TRBJ2-6, with 7 bases matching TRBD1. The V gene end was trimmed by 7 bases and the J gene end by 0 bases; junction bases not matched to a gene: 6. The CDR3 has 16 amino acids. CDR1 and CDR2 from the germline V gene are MDHEN and SYDVKM. This CDR3 is CASTQGVRSGANVLTF. The DNA for the CDR3 is TGTGCCAGCACCCAGGGGGTCCGCTCTGGGGCCAACGTCCTGACTTTC.

This chain connects TRBV15 to TRBJ1-5; 7 bases match TRBD1. V lost 1 base and J lost 0; bases outside the gene matches: 9. From germline, CDR1 is LNHNV and CDR2 YYDKDF (reference sequence). This CDR3 region has 18 residues. As DNA, the CDR3 is TGTGCCACCAGCAGAGTTACAGGGGCCGTTTATAGCAATCAGCCCCAGCATTTT. Residues: CATSRVTGAVYSNQPQHF.

This chain uses TRBV6-1 with TRBJ1-5; tentative D call: TRBD1 (6 bases). This CDR3 contains 12 residues. Trimming shortened V by 8 bases and J by 7 bases, and 12 bases separated the two germline ends. Per germline, CDR1 MNHNS and CDR2 SASEGT. For the CDR3, the DNA is TGTGCCAGCGAACAGGGCTCCCAGCCCCAGCATTTT. It is translated as CASEQGSQPQHF.

The CDR3 region is CATSDPRDEQFF. In DNA, the CDR3 is TGTGCCACCAGTGACCCCCGGGATGAGCAGTTCTTC. The chain employs TRBV24-1 and TRBJ2-1; D unresolved. Germline CDR1 is KGHDR and CDR2 is SFDVKD. The CDR3 spans 12 residues. V was pared by 4 bases and J by 8 bases, with 8 bases between.

This chain links TRBV20-1 with TRBJ1-6, with TRBD1 matching 9 bases. V dropped 5 bases and J dropped 6; count of bases not matched to a gene: 8. The CDR3 has 15 residues. Germline V gene data show CDR1 as DFQATT and CDR2 as SNEGSKA (reference sequence). The CDR3 nucleotides are TGCAGTGCTGCCGGGACAGGGCTAACTAATTCACCCCTCCACTTT. Protein: CSAAGTGLTNSPLHF.